This TCR beta chain stems from a study of blood T cells in healthy people across ages. Isolation yielded PBMCs, at least 7 million per sample, in every case. For the second PCR, which ran for 7 to 11 cycles, a sample-barcoded 5' primer and a J-beta primer mix were used. TCRdb re-derived calls from the 5' RACE reads in MiXCR, one entry per CDR3 protein. The table records some 1.8 million distinct CDR3 sequences, about two fifths of them present only once. Study results and caveats: Naive T cell percentage showed a strong correlation with TCR beta diversity. With age, beta diversity per million T cells declined roughly linearly, significantly by 35 to 40. Donor CMV status was unknown, possibly confounding expanded clonotype changes.

This clonotype was observed a handful of times. Its antigen is undetermined. The receptor was isolated from a human donor in good health. Input material: blood.

CDR3 loop: CASSPQGDASEQYF. CDR3 in DNA: TGTGCCAGCAGCCCCCAGGGGGACGCATCTGAGCAGTACTTC. The chain links TRBV7-2 to TRBJ2-7; 7 bases agree with TRBD1. The CDR3 runs to 14 residues. CDR1 SGHTA and CDR2 FQGNSA come from the germline V gene. Trimming at V came to 5 bases and at J to 7 bases, leaving 11 bases not matched to a gene.